The count of the clone carrying this T cell receptor (beta chain) is one. The CDR3 sequence is 16 residues long. The trim removed 3 bases at V and 4 bases at J, leaving 9 bases unmatched. Germline CDR1 LNHDA, CDR2 SQIVND (reference sequence). Profiling relied on immunoSEQ multiplex PCR, and the TCRdb table lists in-frame clones only, not all of them. Of about 120,000 clones listed, approximately 93% are singletons. The entry originates in a study of T cell changes during pregnancy in multiple sclerosis. The sequencing here drew on peripheral blood, taken before pregnancy. The V call is TRBV19, the J call TRBJ2-1, with TRBD2 identical over 7 bases. The source is a female donor with multiple sclerosis, enrolled in a pregnancy study. The DNA of the CDR3 is TGTGCCAGTAGTATGTTTATTGGGGGGGTGTACAATGAGCAGTTCTTC. It yields the protein CASSMFIGGVYNEQFF.